These 29 T cell receptor beta chains originate from one sample sequenced in a study of blood T cell repertoires in COVID-19. The assay was immunoSEQ multiplex PCR, and TCRdb's table has in-frame clones only and misses some. Among about 62,000 clones listed, approximately 73% were seen once. Material: peripheral blood. These receptors were obtained from a woman between 50 and 59 years old with active or convalescent COVID-19.

CDR3 sequence: CAISLGQGAYEQYF. The CDR3 DNA follows: TGTGCCATCAGCCTAGGACAGGGTGCCTACGAGCAGTACTTC. This chain connects TRBV10-3 to TRBJ2-7; 8 nucleotides match TRBD1. Looked up from germline, CDR1 is ENHRY and CDR2 is SYGVKD. CDR3 length: 14 residues. J was trimmed by 2 bases and V by 6 bases; bases with no gene match: 6.

This clone has only a few counts. The chain recombines TRBV2 with TRBJ1-2; 7 bases line up with TRBD1. CDR3 size: 14 residues. V lost 6 bases to trimming and J lost 1 base; unmatched junction nucleotides: 5. Germline values: CDR1 SNHLY, CDR2 FYNNEI. The CDR3 here is CASSAGGINYGYTF. DNA of the CDR3: TGTGCCAGCAGCGCAGGGGGAATTAACTATGGCTACACCTTC.

This clone was detected once. V is TRBV28 and J is TRBJ1-1, with D unclear. CDR1 is MDHEN, CDR2 SYDVKM, per germline. This CDR3 region has 12 residues. The V gene lost 8 bases and the J gene lost 4 bases, with 11 bases spanning the gap. CDR3 protein: CASADITTEAFF. DNA of the CDR3: TGTGCCAGCGCCGACATTACCACTGAAGCTTTCTTT.

The gene calls are TRBV25-1 and TRBJ1-1; the D gene is possibly TRBD1 (6 bases). CDR1 and CDR2 from the germline V gene are MGHDK and SYGVNS. V gave up 5 bases and J gave up 3 bases, with 16 bases separating them. The CDR3 sequence is 15 residues long. The CDR3 nucleotides are TGTGCCAGCAGTCCCCAGACAGGACCGGACACTGAAGCTTTCTTT. Encoded protein: CASSPQTGPDTEAFF.

This chain uses TRBV28 with TRBJ2-1; D gene unclear. Deletions cut 6 bases from V and 10 bases from J, with 16 bases between. This CDR3 is built from 13 residues. The V gene's germline CDR1 is MDHEN and CDR2 SYDVKM. CDR3 coding DNA: TGTGCCAGCAGCCCTCACCACAATAAGGAGCAGTTCTTC. This codes for CASSPHHNKEQFF.

This sequence joins TRBV2 and TRBJ1-1; 7 bases line up with TRBD1. Germline assignment: CDR1 SNHLY and CDR2 FYNNEI. The CDR3 is made up of 15 amino acids. Germline trimming cut 7 bases from V and 1 base from J; bases unmatched to any gene: 9. The CDR3 sequence is CASNRQGRSNTEAFF. CDR3 nucleotide sequence: TGTGCCAGCAACCGACAGGGAAGATCGAACACTGAAGCTTTCTTT.

This clone came up a few times. The chain joins TRBV5-1 to TRBJ2-3; D is uncertain. In germline, CDR1 is SGHRS, CDR2 YFSETQ. There are 15 residues in the CDR3. V gave up 1 base and J gave up 6 bases, with 15 bases separating them. Written as DNA, the CDR3 is TGCGCCAGCAGCTTGTGGCAGCCAACGAGGGATACGCAGTATTTT. This encodes CASSLWQPTRDTQYF.

V usage is TRBV27 and J usage is TRBJ1-1, with D perhaps matching TRBD1 (5 bases). The CDR3 consists of 14 residues. V was cut by 5 bases and J by 0 bases, with 10 bases left in between. The germline V gene has CDR1 MNHEY and CDR2 SMNVEV (reference sequence). The CDR3 region has the DNA TGTGCCAGCAGTAGCCAGGGATTGAACACTGAAGCTTTCTTT. Amino acid sequence: CASSSQGLNTEAFF.

CDR3 nucleotides: TGTGCCAGCAGCTTCGGACACCACCTCGCGAACACCGGGGAGCTGTTTTTT. Translation gives CASSFGHHLANTGELFF. The chain combines TRBV7-8 with TRBJ2-2, with D tentatively TRBD1 (5 bases). The CDR3 loop spans 17 amino acids. Between the trimmed V and J ends, which lost 3 bases and 0 bases, there was a span of 14 bases. Germline V gene sequence: CDR1 SGHVS, CDR2 FQNEAQ.

This clone showed up just once. The rearrangement joins TRBV4-1 to TRBJ1-5, with D uncertain. This CDR3 contains 17 residues. V was clipped by 1 base and J by 0 bases, with 13 bases between them. Germline CDR1 MGHRA, CDR2 YSYEKL. CDR3 bases: TGCGCCAGCAGCCAAGTAAAGGGAGCAGATAGCAATCAGCCCCAGCATTTT. Protein: CASSQVKGADSNQPQHF.

The chain couples TRBV23-1 to TRBJ2-3, with TRBD2 matching 7 bases. TRBV23-1 is given ORF status, its function remaining uncertain. The CDR3 has 16 residues. V dropped 8 bases and J dropped 2; count of bases not matched to a gene: 13. The CDR3, as DNA: TGCGCCAGCTCCTGTGAGGGGCTAGCGGCCACAGATACGCAGTATTTT. It is translated as CASSCEGLAATDTQYF.

This clone was seen once. The chain employs TRBV27 and TRBJ1-5, with no clear D. The CDR3 sequence is 14 residues long. The V end lost 0 bases, the J end lost 4 bases, and 7 bases lay between the germline ends. Germline V gene sequence: CDR1 MNHEY, CDR2 SMNVEV (reference sequence). CDR3 protein: CASSLSGSNQPQHF. In DNA form, the CDR3 reads TGTGCCAGCAGTTTATCGGGCAGTAATCAGCCCCAGCATTTT.

V usage is TRBV7-2 and J usage is TRBJ1-2; TRBD1 matches 7 bases. J lost 6 bases, V lost 3 bases, and 4 bases had no gene match. Per the germline V gene, CDR1 is SGHTA and CDR2 is FQGNSA. This CDR3 region has 13 residues. This chain's CDR3 is CASSLGQRDGYTF. CDR3 in DNA: TGTGCCAGCAGCTTGGGACAGAGGGATGGCTACACCTTC. The full variable domain, completed using reference TRBV7-2 and TRBJ1-2, is GAGVSQSPSNKVTEKGKDVELRCDPISGHTALYWYRQSLGQGLEFLIYFQGNSAPDKSGLPSDRFSAERTGGSVSTLTIQRTQQEDSAVYLCASSLGQRDGYTFGSGTRLTVV.

This chain connects TRBV5-1 to TRBJ1-2; 10 nucleotides agree with TRBD1. Germline V gene lookup returns CDR1 SGHRS and CDR2 YFSETQ. V was clipped by 0 bases and J by 3 bases; unmatched bases: 2. This CDR3 is built from 15 residues. The CDR3 region is CASSLGGQGYYGYTF. The CDR3 nucleotides are TGCGCCAGCAGCTTGGGGGGACAGGGGTACTATGGCTACACCTTC.

The V and J genes are TRBV6-2 or TRBV6-3 and TRBJ2-5; tentatively, D is TRBD2 (6 bases). V was clipped by 6 bases and J by 6 bases, with 20 bases between them. Germline V gene lookup returns CDR1 MNHEY and CDR2 SVGEGT. The CDR3 has 15 residues. The CDR3 sequence: CASSQTRSGLKTQYF. As DNA, the CDR3 is TGTGCCAGCAGCCAAACTAGAAGCGGGCTGAAGACCCAGTACTTC.

The count of this clone is one. The rearrangement joins TRBV5-1 to TRBJ2-5; TRBD1 might be the D (5 bases). The CDR3 runs 13 residues. V gave up 5 bases and J gave up 5 bases, with 13 bases separating them. Per the germline V gene, CDR1 is SGHRS and CDR2 is YFSETQ. CDR3 sequence reads: CASSVDPGETQYF. CDR3 in DNA: TGCGCCAGCAGTGTTGATCCAGGGGAGACCCAGTACTTC.

The chain joins TRBV21-1 to TRBJ2-1; TRBD1, the table's D call, lacks a check against the DNA. TRBV21-1 corresponds to a pseudogene. The CDR3 sequence is 21 residues long. The CDR3 here is CASSKASSRDRGMSSYNEQFF. Here the CDR3 DNA reads TGTGCCAGCAGCAAAGCCAGTAGCCGAGACAGGGGTATGAGCTCCTACAATGAGCAGTTCTTC.

This clone has a count of ten or more. The V gene is TRBV10-3, the J gene TRBJ1-1; 10 bases are a match to TRBD1. Germline values: CDR1 ENHRY, CDR2 SYGVKD. This CDR3 has 14 residues. With V trimmed by 8 bases and J by 5 bases, 8 bases remained unmatched. The CDR3 DNA sequence: TGTGCCATCGAACGGGACAGGGGTAAGACTGAAGCTTTCTTT. Protein sequence: CAIERDRGKTEAFF.

The V gene is TRBV5-1, the J gene TRBJ1-4, with D tentatively TRBD1 (6 bases). This CDR3 has 16 residues. Germline loops: CDR1 SGHRS, CDR2 YFSETQ. The germline V and J ends were trimmed by 0 bases and 7 bases, with 16 bases remaining between them. The CDR3: CASSLGMNRAGEKLFF. CDR3 DNA sequence: TGCGCCAGCAGCTTGGGAATGAACAGGGCGGGTGAAAAACTGTTTTTT. Full variable domain (rest looked up from reference TRBV5-1 and TRBJ1-4): KAGVTQTPRYLIKTRGQQVTLSCSPISGHRSVSWYQQTPGQGLQFLFEYFSETQRNKGNFPGRFSGRQFSNSRSEMNVSTLELGDSALYLCASSLGMNRAGEKLFFGSGTQLSVL.

The chain employs TRBV28 and TRBJ1-1; D is possibly TRBD1 (6 bases). This CDR3 has 15 residues. Germline-derived CDR1 and CDR2 are MDHEN and SYDVKM. V lost 2 bases and J 4 bases, leaving 14 bases between the germline ends. The CDR3 loop is CASSLNGGRSTEAFF. DNA for the CDR3: TGTGCCAGCAGTTTAAACGGGGGGCGATCCACTGAAGCTTTCTTT.

The V gene is TRBV24-1, the J gene TRBJ2-1, with 8 bases fitting TRBD2. The CDR3 extends over 16 amino acids. The J segment lost 1 base and the V segment lost 3 bases, leaving 4 bases of the junction unmatched. Germline loops: CDR1 KGHDR, CDR2 SFDVKD. CDR3 amino acids: CATSDQTSGSYNEQFF. The CDR3 DNA sequence: TGTGCCACCAGTGATCAAACTAGCGGATCCTACAATGAGCAGTTCTTC.

This rearrangement joins TRBV24-1 to TRBJ1-5, with 8 nucleotides matching TRBD1. CDR1 is KGHDR, CDR2 SFDVKD, per germline. Unmatched junction bases numbered 4, after V lost 3 bases and J lost 1 base. The CDR3 contains 16 residues. The CDR3 DNA follows: TGTGCCACCAGTGATCGTGACAGGGGAAGCAATCAGCCCCAGCATTTT. Amino acid sequence: CATSDRDRGSNQPQHF.

The rearrangement uses TRBV7-3 and TRBJ2-1, with D perhaps TRBD2 (6 bases). Trimming stripped 0 bases from V and 7 bases from J, with 19 bases between. Germline V gene data show CDR1 as SGHTA and CDR2 as FQGTGA. This CDR3 spans 17 amino acids. CDR3 loop: CASSLTGGTLEGNEQFF. CDR3 DNA: TGTGCCAGCAGCTTAACGGGAGGAACTTTGGAGGGGAATGAGCAGTTCTTC.

The chain couples TRBV21-1 to TRBJ1-2. TRBV21-1 represents a pseudogene. The CDR3 is 14 amino acids. In DNA, the CDR3 is TGTGCCAGCAATAGACTCACGGGGGTGGAGGGCTACACCTTC. It is translated as CASNRLTGVEGYTF.

V usage is TRBV2 and J usage is TRBJ1-2; D not certain. The CDR3 length is 16 residues. Trimming removed 2 bases from V and 3 bases from J, with 16 bases in between. The germline V gene has CDR1 SNHLY and CDR2 FYNNEI. CDR3 sequence: CASSERLPGYDYGYTF. CDR3 bases: TGTGCCAGCAGTGAAAGGCTGCCGGGATACGACTATGGCTACACCTTC.

The chain joins TRBV5-4 to TRBJ2-6, with D possibly TRBD2 on 5 matching bases. Looked up from germline, CDR1 is SGHNT and CDR2 is YYREEE (reference sequence). This CDR3 is built from 19 residues. V was shortened by 0 bases and J by 0 bases, with 16 bases between the two germline ends. This CDR3 reads CASSLAGKALTSGANVLTF. CDR3 DNA: TGTGCCAGCAGCTTGGCCGGGAAGGCTTTAACCTCTGGGGCCAACGTCCTGACTTTC.

The chain combines TRBV6-5 with TRBJ2-1; 11 nucleotides line up with TRBD2. V was pared by 6 bases and J by 3 bases, with 4 bases of the junction left unmatched. CDR3 length equals 15 residues. CDR1 and CDR2 (germline): MNHEY, SVGAGI. The CDR3 region has the DNA TGTGCCAGCAGCCCAACTAGCGGGGGCTACAATGAGCAGTTCTTC. Its protein product is CASSPTSGGYNEQFF.

For the CDR3, the DNA is TGTGCCAGCAGCTTAGGAGTTGGACAGGGATCACCCCTCCACTTT. The encoded protein is CASSLGVGQGSPLHF. V is TRBV7-3 and J is TRBJ1-6, with 8 bases aligning to TRBD1. V was clipped by 2 bases and J by 10 bases; unmatched bases: 7. From germline, CDR1 is SGHTA and CDR2 FQGTGA. This CDR3 region has 15 residues.

This chain joins TRBV6-5 and TRBJ1-2, with unresolved D. CDR1 and CDR2 (germline): MNHEY, SVGAGI. This CDR3 comprises 12 residues. V was cut by 4 bases and J by 5 bases, with 8 bases left in between. The CDR3 nucleotides read TGTGCCAGCAGTTCCCAGGCATATGGCTACACCTTC. Protein: CASSSQAYGYTF.